The clone carrying this TCR beta chain was detected once. Authors' data handling: Reference gene primer amplification yielded estimated nucleated cell counts. The protocol was immunoSEQ multiplex PCR, while the TCRdb copy is restricted to in-frame clones and leaves out a portion. Clone size and V and J calls were adopted from that table, with D and trimming inferred from the DNA. This table holds a few hundred thousand clones, 80% to 90% found once. These data are taken from a study of blood T cell repertoires in COVID-19. Across the study: Whether acute or convalescent, the COVID-19 samples came from the United States, Italy and Spain.

The CDR3 extends over 12 amino acids. V dropped 8 bases and J dropped 8 bases, with 15 bases sitting between them. Germline CDR1 and CDR2: MNHNY and SVGAGI (reference sequence). This clonotype was obtained from a woman in her 70s with acute or convalescent COVID-19. V and J are TRBV6-6 and TRBJ1-2; D is perhaps TRBD1 (6 bases). The sequencing sample was made of peripheral blood. CDR3 DNA: TGTGCCAGCTATCAGGGGCTACACGGCTACACCTTC. This encodes CASYQGLHGYTF.